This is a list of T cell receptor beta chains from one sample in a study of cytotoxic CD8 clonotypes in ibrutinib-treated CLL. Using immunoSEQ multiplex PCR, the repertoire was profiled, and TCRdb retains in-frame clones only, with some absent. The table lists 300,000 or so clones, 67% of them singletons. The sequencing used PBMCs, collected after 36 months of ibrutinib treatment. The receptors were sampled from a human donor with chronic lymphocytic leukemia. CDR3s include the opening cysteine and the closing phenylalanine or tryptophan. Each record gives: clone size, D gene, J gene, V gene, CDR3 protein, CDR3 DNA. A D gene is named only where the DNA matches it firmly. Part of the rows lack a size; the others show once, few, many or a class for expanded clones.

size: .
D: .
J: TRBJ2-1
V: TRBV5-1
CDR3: CASSTGWAGASYNEQFF
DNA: TGCGCCAGCAGCACTGGCTGGGCGGGGGCCTCCTACAATGAGCAGTTCTTC

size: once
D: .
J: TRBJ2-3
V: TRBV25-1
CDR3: CASSPSLVTDTQYF
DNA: TGTGCCAGCAGTCCATCCCTGGTAACAGATACGCAGTATTTT

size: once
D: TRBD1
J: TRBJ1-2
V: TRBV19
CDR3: CASQDRALGYTF
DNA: TGTGCCAGCCAGGACAGGGCTCTTGGCTACACCTTC

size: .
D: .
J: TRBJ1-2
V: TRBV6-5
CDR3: CASTDNTPRGYTF
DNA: TGTGCCAGCACGGACAACACCCCTCGGGGCTACACCTTC

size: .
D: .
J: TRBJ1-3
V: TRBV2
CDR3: CASSDRERERGTIYF
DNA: TGTGCCAGCAGTGATCGAGAACGGGAACGAGGCACCATATATTTT

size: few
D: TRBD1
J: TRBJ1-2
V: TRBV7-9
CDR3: CASSPPPGQATYGYTF
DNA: TGTGCCAGCAGCCCCCCGCCGGGACAGGCGACCTATGGCTACACCTTC

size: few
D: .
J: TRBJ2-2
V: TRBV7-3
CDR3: CASSFTDRTGELFF
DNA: TGTGCCAGCAGCTTCACAGACCGCACCGGGGAGCTGTTTTTT

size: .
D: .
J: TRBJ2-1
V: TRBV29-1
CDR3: CSVDDSTYNEQFF
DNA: TGCAGCGTTGACGACAGCACCTACAATGAGCAGTTCTTC

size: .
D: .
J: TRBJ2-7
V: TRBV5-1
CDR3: CASSPTVTGTYEQYF
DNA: TGCGCCAGCAGCCCGACGGTTACAGGTACCTACGAGCAGTACTTC

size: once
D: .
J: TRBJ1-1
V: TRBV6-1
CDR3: CASTRGYTEAFF
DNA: TGTGCCAGCACCCGTGGGTACACTGAAGCTTTCTTT

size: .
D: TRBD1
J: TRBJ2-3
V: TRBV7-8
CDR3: CASSLRHRDRVGTDTQYF
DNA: TGTGCCAGCAGCCTCCGCCACCGGGACAGGGTGGGCACAGATACGCAGTATTTT

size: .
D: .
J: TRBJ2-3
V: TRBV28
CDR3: CASRPGPRVHTQYF
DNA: TGTGCCAGTAGACCGGGACCCAGGGTACATACGCAGTATTTT

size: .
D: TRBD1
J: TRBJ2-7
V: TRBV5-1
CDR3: CASKDTGGSYEQYF
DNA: TGCGCCAGCAAGGACACAGGGGGCTCCTACGAGCAGTACTTC

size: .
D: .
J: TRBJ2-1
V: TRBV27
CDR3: CASSLPGRIYNEQFF
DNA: TGTGCCAGCAGTTTGCCAGGGAGGATTTACAATGAGCAGTTCTTC

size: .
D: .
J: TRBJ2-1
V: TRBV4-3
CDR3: CASSQDRRGEQFF
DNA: TGCGCCAGCAGCCAAGATCGCAGGGGTGAGCAGTTCTTC

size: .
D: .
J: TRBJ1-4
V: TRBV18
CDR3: CASSPRGAANEKLFF
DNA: TGTGCCAGCTCACCCCGCGGGGCTGCTAATGAAAAACTGTTTTTT

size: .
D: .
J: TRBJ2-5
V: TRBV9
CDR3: CASSVGDSTETQYF
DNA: TGTGCCAGCAGCGTAGGGGATTCAACAGAGACCCAGTACTTC

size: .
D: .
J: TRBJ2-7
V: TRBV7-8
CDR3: CASSLAFYSYEQYF
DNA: TGTGCCAGCAGCTTAGCGTTCTACTCCTACGAGCAGTACTTC

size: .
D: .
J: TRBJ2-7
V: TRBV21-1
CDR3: CASSKRDRNRYEQYF
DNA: TGTGCCAGCAGCAAGAGAGACAGGAATAGATACGAGCAGTACTTC

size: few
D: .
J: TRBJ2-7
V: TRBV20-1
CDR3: CSAREGGSTTF
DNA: TGCAGTGCTAGAGAGGGTGGGAGCACGACGTTC

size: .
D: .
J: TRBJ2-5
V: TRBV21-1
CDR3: CASSKGDRGETQYF
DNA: TGTGCCAGCAGCAAAGGGGACAGAGGGGAGACCCAGTACTTC

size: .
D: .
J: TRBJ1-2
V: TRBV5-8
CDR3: CASSLGTGPWCGYTF
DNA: TGTGCCAGCAGCTTGGGGACGGGACCCTGGTGTGGCTACACCTTC

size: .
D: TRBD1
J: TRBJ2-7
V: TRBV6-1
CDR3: CASSELQGGSYEQYF
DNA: TGTGCCAGCAGTGAATTACAGGGGGGATCCTACGAGCAGTACTTC

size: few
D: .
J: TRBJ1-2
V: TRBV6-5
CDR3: CASKPGLGGYTF
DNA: TGTGCCAGCAAACCCGGACTCGGAGGCTACACCTTC

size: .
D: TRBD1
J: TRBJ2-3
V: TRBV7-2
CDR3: CASSSGGGVRSTDTQYF
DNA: TGTGCCAGCAGCTCAGGGGGTGGGGTCCGTAGCACAGATACGCAGTATTTT

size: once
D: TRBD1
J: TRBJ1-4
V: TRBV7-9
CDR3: CASSHGQERNEKLFF
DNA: TGTGCCAGCAGCCACGGACAGGAGAGAAATGAAAAACTGTTTTTT

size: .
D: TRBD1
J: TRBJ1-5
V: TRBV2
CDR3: CASSPGQGDQPQHF
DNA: TGTGCCAGCAGTCCGGGACAGGGTGATCAGCCCCAGCATTTT

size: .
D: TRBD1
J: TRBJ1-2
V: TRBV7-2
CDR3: CASSLEGSGGPGGGGYTF
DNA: TGTGCCAGCAGCTTAGAGGGTTCGGGCGGACCAGGGGGCGGTGGCTACACCTTC

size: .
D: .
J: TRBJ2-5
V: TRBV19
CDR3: CASSIHKGETQYF
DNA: TGTGCCAGTAGTATCCACAAGGGAGAGACCCAGTACTTC

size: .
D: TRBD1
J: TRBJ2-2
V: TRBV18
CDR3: CASSSGTGSPGELFF
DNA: TGTGCCAGCTCATCAGGGACAGGGTCCCCCGGGGAGCTGTTTTTT